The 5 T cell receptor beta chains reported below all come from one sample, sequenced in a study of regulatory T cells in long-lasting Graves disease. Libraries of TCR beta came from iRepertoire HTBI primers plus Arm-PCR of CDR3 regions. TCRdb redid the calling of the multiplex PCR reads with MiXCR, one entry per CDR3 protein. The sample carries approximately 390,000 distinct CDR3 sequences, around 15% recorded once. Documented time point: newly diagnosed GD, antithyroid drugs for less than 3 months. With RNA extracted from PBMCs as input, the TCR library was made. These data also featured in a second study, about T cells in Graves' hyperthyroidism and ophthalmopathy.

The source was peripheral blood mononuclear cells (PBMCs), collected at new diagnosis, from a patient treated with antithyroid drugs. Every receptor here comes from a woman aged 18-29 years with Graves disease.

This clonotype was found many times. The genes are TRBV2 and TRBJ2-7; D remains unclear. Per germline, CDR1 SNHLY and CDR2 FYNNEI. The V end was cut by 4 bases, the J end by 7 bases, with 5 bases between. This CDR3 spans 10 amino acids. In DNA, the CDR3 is TGTGCCAGCAGTGTGGGAGAGCAGTACTTC. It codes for CASSVGEQYF.

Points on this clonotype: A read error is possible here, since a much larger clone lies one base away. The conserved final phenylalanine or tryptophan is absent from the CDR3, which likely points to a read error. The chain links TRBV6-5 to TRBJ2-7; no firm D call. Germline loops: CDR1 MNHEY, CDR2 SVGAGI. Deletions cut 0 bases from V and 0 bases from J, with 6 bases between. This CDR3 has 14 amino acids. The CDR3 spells CASSYSGRSYEQYL. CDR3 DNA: TGTGCCAGCAGTTACTCGGGCCGCTCCTACGAGCAGTACCTC.

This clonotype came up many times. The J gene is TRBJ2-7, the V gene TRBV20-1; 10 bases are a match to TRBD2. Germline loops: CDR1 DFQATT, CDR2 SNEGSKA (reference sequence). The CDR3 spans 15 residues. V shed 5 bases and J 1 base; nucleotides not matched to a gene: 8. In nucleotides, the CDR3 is TGCAGTGCTCCCCTGGGGACTAGCGCATCCTACGAGCAGTACTTC. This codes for CSAPLGTSASYEQYF.

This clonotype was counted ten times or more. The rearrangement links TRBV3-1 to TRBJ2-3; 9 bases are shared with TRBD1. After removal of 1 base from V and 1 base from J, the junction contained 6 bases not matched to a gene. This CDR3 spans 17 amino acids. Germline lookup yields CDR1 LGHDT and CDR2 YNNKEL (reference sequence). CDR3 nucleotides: TGTGCCAGCAGCCAAGCAGGACAGGGGATACGCACAGATACGCAGTATTTT. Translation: CASSQAGQGIRTDTQYF.

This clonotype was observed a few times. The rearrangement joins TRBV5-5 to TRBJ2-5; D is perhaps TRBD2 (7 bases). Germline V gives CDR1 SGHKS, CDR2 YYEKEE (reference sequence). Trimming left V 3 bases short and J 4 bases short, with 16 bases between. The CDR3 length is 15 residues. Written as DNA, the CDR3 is TGTGCCAGCAGCTGGGGGGGAACAGGGCCAGAGACCCAGTACTTC. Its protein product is CASSWGGTGPETQYF.